The rows below give T cell receptor beta chains drawn from one sample of a study of T-cell reconstitution after alpha-beta-depleted transplantation in children. One entry per CDR3 protein results from TCRdb running MiXCR on the PCR reads. This sample has 70,000 to 100,000 distinct CDR3 sequences, with 10% to 15% found just once. Sequences were derived from PBMCs from the stem cell graft donor, sampled from the stem cell graft. The source is a human donor who donated a stem cell graft to a child with inherited bone marrow failure. The CDR3 runs from the conserved cysteine through the conserved F or W. D genes are given only for firm matches. Size is omitted from some rows. Given values are once, few, many or a class for expanded clones.

>many|TRBJ2-2|TRBV6-6|NA
CASSYVNTGELFF
TGTGCCAGCAGTTACGTGAACACCGGGGAGCTGTTTTTT
>many|TRBJ2-7|TRBV7-2|TRBD2
CASSLGLAGGREQYF
TGTGCCAGCAGCTTAGGACTAGCGGGAGGGCGCGAGCAGTACTTC
>NA|TRBJ2-5|TRBV7-8|TRBD2
CASSLVLAGETQYF
TGTGCCAGCAGCTTAGTCCTAGCGGGAGAGACCCAGTACTTC
>NA|TRBJ2-3|TRBV5-1|NA
CASSSGQGLGADTQYF
TGCGCCAGCAGCTCCGGACAAGGCCTGGGGGCAGATACGCAGTATTTT
>NA|TRBJ2-7|TRBV5-1|NA
CASSLEADYEQYF
TGCGCCAGCAGCTTGGAGGCAGACTACGAGCAGTACTTC
>many|TRBJ2-3|TRBV20-1|TRBD2
CSASGGADTQYF
TGCAGTGCTAGCGGGGGGGCAGATACGCAGTATTTT
>few|TRBJ2-7|TRBV6-5|NA
CASSSMREQYF
TGTGCCAGCAGTTCCATGCGCGAGCAGTACTTC
>NA|TRBJ1-2|TRBV5-5|NA
CASGPRPDVYGYTF
TGTGCCAGCGGCCCTCGGCCAGACGTCTATGGCTACACCTTC
>many|TRBJ2-7|TRBV7-8|NA
CASNPGGSYEQYF
TGTGCCAGCAACCCTGGCGGATCTTACGAGCAGTACTTC
>many|TRBJ2-7|TRBV5-6|NA
CASSWREDRNYYEQYF
TGTGCCAGCAGCTGGAGAGAGGATCGGAATTACTACGAGCAGTACTTC
>many|TRBJ2-3|TRBV20-1|TRBD2
CSAWTSGGRTDTQYF
TGCAGTGCTTGGACTAGCGGGGGTCGCACAGATACGCAGTATTTT
>many|TRBJ2-5|TRBV5-1|NA
CASNSLAKTHGGETQYF
TGCGCCAGCAACTCTTTGGCGAAGACCCACGGAGGGGAGACCCAGTACTTC
>NA|TRBJ2-7|TRBV18|NA
CASSPGGSLRSYEQYF
TGTGCCAGCTCACCAGGGGGGTCGCTGAGGTCCTACGAGCAGTACTTC
>NA|TRBJ2-3|TRBV7-6|TRBD2
CASSAVAGVEADTQYF
TGTGCCAGCAGCGCCGTAGCGGGGGTTGAGGCAGATACGCAGTATTTT